This T cell receptor beta chain was captured by sequencing in a study of shared clonotypes between healthy human individuals. About the research overall: Researchers assigned three CD4 naive, three CD4 memory, two CD8 naive and one CD8 memory plate to each donor.

This CDR3 is built from 16 residues. J gave up 7 bases and V 0 bases, and 6 bases lay outside the gene matches. CDR1 and CDR2 from the germline V gene are MNHEY and SVGAGI. Worth noting for this clone: Its antigen is not identified.

Method: immunoSEQ multiplex PCR; TCRdb's copy keeps in-frame clones and lacks some. The table lists some 1,400,000 clones, more than 95% of them singletons, with approximately 1.2% in the top ten. General study points: Estimated richness was generally greater in naive than memory subsets. Four donors held approximately 4.5% of naive CD4 clonotypes in common.

Material for sequencing was naive CD4+ T cells sorted from blood. Subset of the sample: CD45RA+ positively selected. V and J are TRBV6-5 and TRBJ2-4; 10 nucleotides agree with TRBD2. The source is a man aged 25-45 years in good health. The CDR3 loop reads CASSYSASGSGNIQYF. The CDR3 DNA is TGTGCCAGCAGTTACTCGGCTAGCGGGAGTGGGAACATTCAGTACTTC.